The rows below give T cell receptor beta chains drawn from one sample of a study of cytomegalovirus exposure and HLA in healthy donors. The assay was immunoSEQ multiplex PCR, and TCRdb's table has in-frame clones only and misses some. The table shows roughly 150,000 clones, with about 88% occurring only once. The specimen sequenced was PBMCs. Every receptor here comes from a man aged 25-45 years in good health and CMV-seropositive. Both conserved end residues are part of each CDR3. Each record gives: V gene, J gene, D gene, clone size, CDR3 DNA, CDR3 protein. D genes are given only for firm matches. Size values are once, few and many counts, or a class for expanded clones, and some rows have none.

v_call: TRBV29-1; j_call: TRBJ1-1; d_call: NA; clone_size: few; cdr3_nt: TGCAGCGTAACAAGGAACACTGAAGCTTTCTTT; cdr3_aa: CSVTRNTEAFF
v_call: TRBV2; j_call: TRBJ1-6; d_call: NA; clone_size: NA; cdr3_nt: TGTGCCAGCAGTGAGACAGCTGAAGGTAGTTCACCCCTCCACTTT; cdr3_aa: CASSETAEGSSPLHF
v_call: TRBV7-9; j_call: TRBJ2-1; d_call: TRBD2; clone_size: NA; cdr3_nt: TGTGCCAGCAGCGGGTTTAGCGGGAGGGCCTCCAGGGAGCAGTTCTTC; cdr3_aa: CASSGFSGRASREQFF
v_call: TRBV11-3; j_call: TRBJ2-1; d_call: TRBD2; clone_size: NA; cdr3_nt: TGTGCCAGCAGCTTAGTCCTAGCGGGAGCTTATGAGCAGTTCTTC; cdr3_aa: CASSLVLAGAYEQFF
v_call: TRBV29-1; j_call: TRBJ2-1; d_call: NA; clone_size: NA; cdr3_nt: TGCAGCGTTGACAGGGTATACAATGAGCAGTTCTTC; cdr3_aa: CSVDRVYNEQFF
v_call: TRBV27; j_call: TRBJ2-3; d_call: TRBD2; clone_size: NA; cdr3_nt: TGTGCCAGCATGGGGAGGGCCCTGACAGATACGCAGTATTTT; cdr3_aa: CASMGRALTDTQYF
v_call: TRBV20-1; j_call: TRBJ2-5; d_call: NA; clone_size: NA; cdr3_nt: TGCAGTGCTACTTCGCAAGAGACCCAGTACTTC; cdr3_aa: CSATSQETQYF
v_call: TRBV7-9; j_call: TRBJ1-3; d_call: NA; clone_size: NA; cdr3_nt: TGTGCCAGCAGCCCGGGACACTCTGGAAACACCATATATTTT; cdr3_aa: CASSPGHSGNTIYF
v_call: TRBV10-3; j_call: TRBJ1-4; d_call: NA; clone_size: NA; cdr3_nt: TGTGCCATCAGTGACAGCGGGGAGAATGAAAAACTGTTTTTT; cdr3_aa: CAISDSGENEKLFF
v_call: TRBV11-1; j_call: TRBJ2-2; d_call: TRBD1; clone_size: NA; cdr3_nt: TGTGCCAGCAGCACACGGGACAGGGGGACCGGGGAGCTGTTTTTT; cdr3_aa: CASSTRDRGTGELFF
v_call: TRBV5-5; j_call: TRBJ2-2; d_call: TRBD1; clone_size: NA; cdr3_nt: TGTGCCAGCAGCACCCGGGACAGGGCGAACACCGGGGAGCTGTTTTTT; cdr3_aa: CASSTRDRANTGELFF
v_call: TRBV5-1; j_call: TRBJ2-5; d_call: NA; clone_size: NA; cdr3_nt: TGCGCCAGCAGCAGGGACACATCGGATAGGAAGACCCAGTACTTC; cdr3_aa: CASSRDTSDRKTQYF
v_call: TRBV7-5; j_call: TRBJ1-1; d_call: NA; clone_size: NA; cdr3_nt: TGTGCCAGAAGCTTATGGCCAGACACTGAAGCTTTCTTT; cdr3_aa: CARSLWPDTEAFF
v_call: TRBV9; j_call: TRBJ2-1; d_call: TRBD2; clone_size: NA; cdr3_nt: TGTGCCAGCAGCGTAAGCGGGAGCTCCTACAATGAGCAGTTCTTC; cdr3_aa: CASSVSGSSYNEQFF
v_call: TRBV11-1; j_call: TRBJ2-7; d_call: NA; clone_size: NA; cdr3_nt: TGTGCCAGCAGCTACACAGCGGCCTACGAGCAGTACTTC; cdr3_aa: CASSYTAAYEQYF
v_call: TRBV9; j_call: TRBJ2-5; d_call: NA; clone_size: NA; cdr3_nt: TGTGCCAGCAGCGTAGACGGTACCAAGACCCAGTACTTC; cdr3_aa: CASSVDGTKTQYF
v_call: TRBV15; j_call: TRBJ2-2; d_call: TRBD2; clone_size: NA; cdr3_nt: TGTGCCACCAGCAGAGGTGTGAGCGGGAGGTTCGGCGGGGAGCTGTTTTTT; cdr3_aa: CATSRGVSGRFGGELFF
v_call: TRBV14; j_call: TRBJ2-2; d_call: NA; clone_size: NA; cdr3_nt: TGTGCCAGCAGGCCAGGGCCCGGGGAGCTGTTTTTT; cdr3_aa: CASRPGPGELFF
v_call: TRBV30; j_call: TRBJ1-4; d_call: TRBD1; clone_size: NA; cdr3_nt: TGTGCCTGGAGTGGACAGGGCCAGGAAAAACTGTTTTTT; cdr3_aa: CAWSGQGQEKLFF
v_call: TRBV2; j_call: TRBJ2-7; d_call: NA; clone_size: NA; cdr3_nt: TGTGCCAGCAGTCTATCATTCCAGGGGGGTCTTTCCTCCTACGAGCAGTACTTC; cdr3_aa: CASSLSFQGGLSSYEQYF
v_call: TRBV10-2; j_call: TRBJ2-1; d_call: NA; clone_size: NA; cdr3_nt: TGCGCCAGCAGTGAAAGAGAGACAACCAGACAGTTCTTC; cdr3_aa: CASSERETTRQFF
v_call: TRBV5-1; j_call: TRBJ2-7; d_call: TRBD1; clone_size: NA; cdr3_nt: TGCGCCAGCAACAAGCCGGGACAGGGGGCCTACGAGCAGTACTTC; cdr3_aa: CASNKPGQGAYEQYF
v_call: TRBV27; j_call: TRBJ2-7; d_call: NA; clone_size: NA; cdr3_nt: TGTGCCAGCAGTTTAGGCTTCAACTACGAGCAGTACTTC; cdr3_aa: CASSLGFNYEQYF
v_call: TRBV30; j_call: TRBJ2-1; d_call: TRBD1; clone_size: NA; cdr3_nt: TGTGCCTGGAGTTATGGGACAGCCAACAATGAGCAGTTCTTC; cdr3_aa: CAWSYGTANNEQFF
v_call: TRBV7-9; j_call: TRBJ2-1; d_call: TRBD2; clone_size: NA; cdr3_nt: TGTGCCAGCAGCATTGGCGGGAGGGCCCTCGAGCAGTTCTTC; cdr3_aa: CASSIGGRALEQFF
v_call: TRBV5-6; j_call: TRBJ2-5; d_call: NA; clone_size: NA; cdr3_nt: TGTGCCAGCAGCCGAGAGGGAAGTCTTTTCCAAGAGACCCAGTACTTC; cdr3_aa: CASSREGSLFQETQYF
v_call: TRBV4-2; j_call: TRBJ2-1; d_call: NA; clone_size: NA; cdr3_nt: TGTGCCAGCAGCCAAGATGGGCCCGGCGAGCAGTTCTTC; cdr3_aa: CASSQDGPGEQFF
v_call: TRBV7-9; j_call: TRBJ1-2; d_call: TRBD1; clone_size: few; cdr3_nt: TGTGCCAGCAGCTGGGACAGCTATATAAACTATGGCTACACCTTC; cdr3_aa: CASSWDSYINYGYTF
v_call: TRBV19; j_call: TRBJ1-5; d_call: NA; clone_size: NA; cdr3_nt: TGTGCCAGTATCCTAGGGAGGGAAAATCAGCCCCAGCATTTT; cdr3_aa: CASILGRENQPQHF
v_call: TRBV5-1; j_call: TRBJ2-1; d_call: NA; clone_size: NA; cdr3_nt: TGCGCCAGCAGCTTGCGGGGACTGGGTACCTACAATGAGCAGTTCTTC; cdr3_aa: CASSLRGLGTYNEQFF
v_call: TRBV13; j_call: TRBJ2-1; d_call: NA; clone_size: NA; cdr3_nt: TGTGCCAGCAGCTTGGGCCAGGGTCCCTACAATGAGCAGTTCTTC; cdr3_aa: CASSLGQGPYNEQFF
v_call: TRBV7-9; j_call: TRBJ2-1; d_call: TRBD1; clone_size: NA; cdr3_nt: TGTTCCAGCAGCTTAGGACAGGGGTTAAGGAATGAGCAGTTCTTC; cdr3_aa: CSSSLGQGLRNEQFF
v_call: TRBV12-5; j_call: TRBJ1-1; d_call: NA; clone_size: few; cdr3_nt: TGTGCTAGTGGTTTGAATACAGGGAACACTGAAGCTTTCTTT; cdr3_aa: CASGLNTGNTEAFF
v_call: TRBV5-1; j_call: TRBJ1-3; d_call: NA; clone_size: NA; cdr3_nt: TGCGCCAGCAGCTTGCCTGAGTTAACCTCTGGAAACACCATATATTTT; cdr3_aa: CASSLPELTSGNTIYF
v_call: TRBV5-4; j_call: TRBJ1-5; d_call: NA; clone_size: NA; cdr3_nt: TGTGCCAGCAGCCGCAGGGGCGACAATCAGCCCCAGCATTTT; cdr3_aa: CASSRRGDNQPQHF
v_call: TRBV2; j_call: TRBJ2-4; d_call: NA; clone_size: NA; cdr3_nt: TGTGCCAGCAGTGAAACGCTTTGGAGGGAGGAGAGGGACATTCAGTACTTC; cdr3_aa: CASSETLWREERDIQYF
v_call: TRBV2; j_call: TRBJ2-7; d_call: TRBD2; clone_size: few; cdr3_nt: TGTGCCAGCAGTGAAGGGACTAGCGGGATCTACGAGCAGTACTTC; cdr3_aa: CASSEGTSGIYEQYF
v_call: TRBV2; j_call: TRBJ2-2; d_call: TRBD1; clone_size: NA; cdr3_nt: TGTGCCAGCAGCACAGGGGGCGACACCGGGGAGCTGTTTTTT; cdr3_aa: CASSTGGDTGELFF
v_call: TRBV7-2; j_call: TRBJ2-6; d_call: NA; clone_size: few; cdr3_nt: TGTGCCAGCAGTTATGACTTCTCTGGGGCCAACGTCCTGACTTTC; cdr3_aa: CASSYDFSGANVLTF
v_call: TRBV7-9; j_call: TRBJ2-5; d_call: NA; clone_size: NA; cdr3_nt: TGTGCCAGCAGCGACACAGGACAGCTACAAGAGACCCAGTACTTC; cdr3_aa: CASSDTGQLQETQYF
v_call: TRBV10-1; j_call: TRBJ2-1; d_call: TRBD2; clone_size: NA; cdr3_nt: TGCGCCAGCAGTGCCGGGACTAGCGGGAGGAGGGAGCAGTTCTTC; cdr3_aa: CASSAGTSGRREQFF
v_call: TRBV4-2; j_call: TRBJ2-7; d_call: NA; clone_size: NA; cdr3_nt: TGTGCCAGCAGCCAAGGCGCGGGGACCTACGAGCAGTACTTC; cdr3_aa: CASSQGAGTYEQYF
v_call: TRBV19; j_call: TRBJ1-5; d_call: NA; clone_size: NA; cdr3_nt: TGTGCCAGTAGTATTTCGGCGGGGCCCCAGCATTTT; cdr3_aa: CASSISAGPQHF
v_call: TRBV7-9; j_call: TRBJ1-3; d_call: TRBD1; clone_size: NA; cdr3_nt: TGTGCCAGCAGCCCAGGGGGCATGGTGGGAAACACCATATATTTT; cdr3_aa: CASSPGGMVGNTIYF
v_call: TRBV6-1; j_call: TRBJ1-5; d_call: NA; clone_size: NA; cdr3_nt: TGTGCCAGCAGTGTATGGACAGTTGACAACGATCAGCCCCAGCATTTT; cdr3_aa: CASSVWTVDNDQPQHF
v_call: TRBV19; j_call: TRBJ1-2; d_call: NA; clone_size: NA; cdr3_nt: TGTGCCAGTACACCCGGCCGGGAAGCTCGGGACTATGGCTACACCTTC; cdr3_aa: CASTPGREARDYGYTF
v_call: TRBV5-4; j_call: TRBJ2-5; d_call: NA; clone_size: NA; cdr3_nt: TGTGCCAGCAGCTTGGGGCGCAGGGTGGAGACCCAGTACTTC; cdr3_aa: CASSLGRRVETQYF
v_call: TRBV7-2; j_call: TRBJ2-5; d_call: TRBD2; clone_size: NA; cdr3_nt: TGTGTCGGGGGAGGGCCAGGGGAGACCCAGTACTTC; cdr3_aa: CVGGGPGETQYF
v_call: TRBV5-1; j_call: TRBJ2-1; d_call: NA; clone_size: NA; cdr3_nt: TGCGCCAGCAGCTTGGGGCCGGGGAGCAATGAGCAGTTCTTC; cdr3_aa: CASSLGPGSNEQFF
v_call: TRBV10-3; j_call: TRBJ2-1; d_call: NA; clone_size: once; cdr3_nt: TGTGCCATCAGTCCTATAGGGAGTCATGAGCAGTTCTTC; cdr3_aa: CAISPIGSHEQFF
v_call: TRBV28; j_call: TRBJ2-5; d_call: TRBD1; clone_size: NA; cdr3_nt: TGTGCCAGCAGGCGGACCGGGACAGGGGGTCAGACCCAGTACTTC; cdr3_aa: CASRRTGTGGQTQYF